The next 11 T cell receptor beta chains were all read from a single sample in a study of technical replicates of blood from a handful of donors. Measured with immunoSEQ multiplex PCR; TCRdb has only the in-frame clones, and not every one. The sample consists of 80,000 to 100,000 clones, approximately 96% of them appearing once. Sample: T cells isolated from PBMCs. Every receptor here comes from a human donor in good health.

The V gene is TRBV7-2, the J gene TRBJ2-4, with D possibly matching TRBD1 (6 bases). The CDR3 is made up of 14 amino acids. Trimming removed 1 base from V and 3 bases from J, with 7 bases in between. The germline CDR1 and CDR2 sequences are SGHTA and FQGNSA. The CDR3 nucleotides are TGTGCCAGCAGCTTAGACAGGGTCAAAAACATTCAGTACTTC. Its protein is CASSLDRVKNIQYF.

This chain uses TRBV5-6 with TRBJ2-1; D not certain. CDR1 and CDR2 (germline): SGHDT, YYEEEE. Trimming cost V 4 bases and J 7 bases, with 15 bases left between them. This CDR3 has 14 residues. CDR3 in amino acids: CASSRQYLHNEQFF. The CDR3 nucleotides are TGTGCCAGCAGCCGACAATACCTTCATAATGAGCAGTTCTTC.

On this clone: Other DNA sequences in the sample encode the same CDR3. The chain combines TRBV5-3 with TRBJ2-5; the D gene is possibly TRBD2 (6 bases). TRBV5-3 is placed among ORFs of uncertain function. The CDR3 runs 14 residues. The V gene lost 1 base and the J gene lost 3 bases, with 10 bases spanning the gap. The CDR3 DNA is TGTGCCAGAAGCTTGATCGGGGAGGAAGAGACCCAGTACTTC. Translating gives CARSLIGEEETQYF.

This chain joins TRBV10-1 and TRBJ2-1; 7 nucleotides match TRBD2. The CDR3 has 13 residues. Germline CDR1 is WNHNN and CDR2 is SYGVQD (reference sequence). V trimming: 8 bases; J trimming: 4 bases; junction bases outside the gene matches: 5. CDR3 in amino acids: CASWRGSYNEQFF. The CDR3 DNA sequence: TGCGCCAGCTGGCGCGGGAGTTACAATGAGCAGTTCTTC.

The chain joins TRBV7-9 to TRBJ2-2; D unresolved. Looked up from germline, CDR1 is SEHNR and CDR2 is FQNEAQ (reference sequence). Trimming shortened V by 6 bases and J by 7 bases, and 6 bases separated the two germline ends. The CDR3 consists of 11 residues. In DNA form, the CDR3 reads TGTGCCAGCAGTCGGTACGGGGAGCTGTTTTTT. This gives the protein CASSRYGELFF. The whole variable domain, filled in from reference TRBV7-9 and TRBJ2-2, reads DTGVSQNPRHKITKRGQNVTFRCDPISEHNRLYWYRQTLGQGPEFLTYFQNEAQLEKSRLLSDRFSAERPKGSFSTLEIQRTEQGDSAMYLCASSRYGELFFGEGSRLTVL.

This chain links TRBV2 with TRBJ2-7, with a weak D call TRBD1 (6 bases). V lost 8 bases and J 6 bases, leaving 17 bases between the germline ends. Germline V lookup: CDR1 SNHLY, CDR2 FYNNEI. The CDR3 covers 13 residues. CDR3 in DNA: TGTGCCAGCTTCCGGACAGCCTACCTCGAGCAGTACTTC. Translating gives CASFRTAYLEQYF.

The CDR3 reads CASSSGQALHWDTEAFF. DNA for the CDR3: TGCGCCAGCAGCTCTGGACAGGCCCTTCATTGGGACACTGAAGCTTTCTTT. The V call is TRBV5-1, the J call TRBJ1-1, with 7 bases lining up with TRBD1. The CDR3 spans 17 residues. The ends lost 3 bases at V and 3 bases at J; junction bases unmatched: 14. The germline V gene encodes CDR1 SGHRS and CDR2 YFSETQ.

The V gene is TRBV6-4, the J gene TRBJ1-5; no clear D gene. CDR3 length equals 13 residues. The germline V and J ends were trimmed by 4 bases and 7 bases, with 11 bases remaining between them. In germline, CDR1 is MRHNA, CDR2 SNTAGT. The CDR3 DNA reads TGTGCCAGCAGTGGGGAGGGCGGCCAGCCCCAGCATTTT. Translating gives CASSGEGGQPQHF.

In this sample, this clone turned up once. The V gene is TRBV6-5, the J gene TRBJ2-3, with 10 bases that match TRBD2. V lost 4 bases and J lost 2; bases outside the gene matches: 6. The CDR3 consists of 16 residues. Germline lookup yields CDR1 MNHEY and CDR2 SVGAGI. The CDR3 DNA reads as TGTGCCAGCAGTTGGAGCGGGAGGGTGTACACAGATACGCAGTATTTT. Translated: CASSWSGRVYTDTQYF.

The CDR3 coding sequence is TGTGCCAGTAGTATAGGGCAGGGGGCATCTGAAGCTTTCTTT. This sequence encodes CASSIGQGASEAFF. The chain is built from TRBV19 and TRBJ1-1; 8 nucleotides agree with TRBD1. After removal of 1 base from V and 6 bases from J, the junction contained 4 bases not matched to a gene. Germline assignment: CDR1 LNHDA and CDR2 SQIVND (reference sequence). The CDR3 is 14 residues long.

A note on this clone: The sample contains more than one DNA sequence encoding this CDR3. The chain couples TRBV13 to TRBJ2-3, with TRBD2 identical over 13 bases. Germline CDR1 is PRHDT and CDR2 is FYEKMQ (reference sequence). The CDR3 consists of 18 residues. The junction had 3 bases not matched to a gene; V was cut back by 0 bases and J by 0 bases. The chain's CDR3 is CASSLGLAGGLSTDTQYF. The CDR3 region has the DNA TGTGCCAGCAGCTTAGGACTAGCGGGAGGGCTAAGCACAGATACGCAGTATTTT. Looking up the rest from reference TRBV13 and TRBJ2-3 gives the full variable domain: AAGVIQSPRHLIKEKRETATLKCYPIPRHDTVYWYQQGPGQDPQFLISFYEKMQSDKGSIPDRFSAQQFSDYHSELNMSSLELGDSALYFCASSLGLAGGLSTDTQYFGPGTRLTVL.